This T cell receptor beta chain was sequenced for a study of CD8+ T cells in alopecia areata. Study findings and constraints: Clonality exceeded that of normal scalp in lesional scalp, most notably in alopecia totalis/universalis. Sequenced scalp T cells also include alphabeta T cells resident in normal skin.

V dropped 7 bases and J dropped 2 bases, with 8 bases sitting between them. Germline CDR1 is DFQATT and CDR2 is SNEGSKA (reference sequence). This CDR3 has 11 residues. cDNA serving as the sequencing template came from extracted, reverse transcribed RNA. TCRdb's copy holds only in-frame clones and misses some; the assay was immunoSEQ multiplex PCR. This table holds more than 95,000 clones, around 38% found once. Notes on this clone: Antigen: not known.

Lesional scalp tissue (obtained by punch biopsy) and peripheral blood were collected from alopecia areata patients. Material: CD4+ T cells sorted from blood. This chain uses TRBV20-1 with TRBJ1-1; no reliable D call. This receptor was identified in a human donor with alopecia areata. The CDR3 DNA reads TGCAGTGGGACGGATAACACTGAAGCTTTCTTT. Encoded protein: CSGTDNTEAFF.